The 17 T cell receptor beta chains reported below all come from one sample, sequenced in a study of blood T cell repertoires in COVID-19. Repertoires were generated with immunoSEQ multiplex PCR, while TCRdb's copy carries only in-frame clones and drops some. This table has fewer than 300,000 clones, roughly 80% appearing once. The sequenced sample consisted of peripheral blood. The receptors were sampled from a human donor with COVID-19, enrolled during active disease. The donor label of this sample is uncertain.

The V gene is TRBV19, the J gene TRBJ2-1, with 7 positions matching TRBD2. The germline CDR1 and CDR2 sequences are LNHDA and SQIVND (reference sequence). The J segment lost 8 bases and the V segment lost 5 bases, leaving 12 bases of the junction unmatched. The CDR3 has 15 residues. The CDR3 is CASSFGGRVRDEQFF. Here the CDR3 DNA reads TGTGCCAGTAGTTTCGGCGGGAGAGTTAGGGATGAGCAGTTCTTC.

This clone has just a few counts. The chain uses TRBV12-3 or TRBV12-4 and TRBJ2-2; the D is unclear. Trimming left V 3 bases short and J 4 bases short, with 3 bases between. CDR3 length: 12 amino acids. The CDR3 is CASSFGTGELFF. The CDR3 region has the DNA TGTGCCAGCAGTTTCGGCACCGGGGAGCTGTTTTTT.

The chain joins TRBV7-9 to TRBJ2-7; TRBD2 is a possible D gene (5 bases). The CDR3 has 16 residues. The V gene lost 0 bases and the J gene lost 5 bases, with 17 bases spanning the gap. Germline CDR1 and CDR2: SEHNR and FQNEAQ (reference sequence). The DNA for the CDR3 is TGTGCCAGCAGCTTAGCAAAAGCGGCTAGCTATAACGAGCAGTACTTC. Its protein product is CASSLAKAASYNEQYF.

The rearrangement joins TRBV19 to TRBJ1-1; TRBD1 might be the D (5 bases). The CDR3 consists of 15 residues. V was trimmed by 5 bases and J by 3 bases, leaving 16 bases between them. Germline CDR1 LNHDA, CDR2 SQIVND (reference sequence). The CDR3 DNA sequence: TGTGCCAGTAGTCCCTCGGGGGGGGACGACACTGAAGCTTTCTTT. Its protein is CASSPSGGDDTEAFF.

The V and J genes are TRBV6-1 and TRBJ2-2; no clear D gene. Germline V gene data show CDR1 as MNHNS and CDR2 as SASEGT. The V and J ends lost 3 bases and 1 base respectively, with 6 bases between them. The CDR3 has 14 residues. CDR3 region: CASSESRNTGELFF. The CDR3 DNA sequence: TGTGCCAGCAGTGAGAGCCGGAACACCGGGGAGCTGTTTTTT.

This chain connects TRBV24-1 to TRBJ2-1; 7 bases are a match to TRBD2. Trimming took 4 bases from V and 5 from J; bases not matched to a gene: 10. Germline loops: CDR1 KGHDR, CDR2 SFDVKD. The CDR3 extends over 16 amino acids. The CDR3 DNA follows: TGTGCCACCAGTGACCCCAGACTAGCTTATAACAATGAGCAGTTCTTC. Translation gives CATSDPRLAYNNEQFF.

The CDR3 DNA reads TGTGCCAGCAGCTTAGGTCCGAGCAATGAAAAACTGTTTTTT. Translating gives CASSLGPSNEKLFF. The gene calls are TRBV11-2 and TRBJ1-4; D uncertain. V was shortened by 1 base and J by 5 bases, with 8 bases between the two germline ends. Germline V gene data show CDR1 as SGHAT and CDR2 as FQNNGV. The CDR3 contains 14 residues.

The rearrangement links TRBV15 to TRBJ2-1; the match to TRBD2 covers 13 bases. The CDR3 contains 15 residues. After removal of 3 bases from V and 6 bases from J, the junction contained 2 bases not matched to a gene. Germline V CDR1 and CDR2: LNHNV, YYDKDF (reference sequence). DNA of the CDR3: TGTGCCACCAGCAGGGGACTAGCGGGACCCAATGAGCAGTTCTTC. It yields the protein CATSRGLAGPNEQFF.

This clone was counted a single time. The J gene is TRBJ1-6, the V gene TRBV3-1 (or the pseudogene TRBV3-2); D gene unclear. Trimming removed 1 base from V and 5 bases from J, with 6 bases in between. The CDR3 contains 14 residues. Germline V lookup: CDR1 LGHDT, CDR2 YNNKEL (reference sequence). CDR3 DNA: TGTGCCAGCAGCCAAGGCAGGCATAATTCACCCCTCCACTTT. As protein: CASSQGRHNSPLHF.

The table lists this clone with a few counts. The J gene is TRBJ2-2, the V gene TRBV18, with 13 bases identical to TRBD2. Germline V gene sequence: CDR1 KGHSH, CDR2 LQKENI. V was pared by 6 bases and J by 0 bases, with 4 bases of the junction left unmatched. The CDR3 is 17 residues long. DNA of the CDR3: TGTGCCAGCTCCCGGGGACTAGCGGGAACGAACACCGGGGAGCTGTTTTTT. It encodes CASSRGLAGTNTGELFF.

The V gene is TRBV4-3, the J gene TRBJ1-2; D is possibly TRBD1 (6 bases). Germline lookup yields CDR1 LGHNA and CDR2 YSLEER. V was trimmed by 2 bases and J by 9 bases, leaving 13 bases between them. CDR3 length: 13 amino acids. The CDR3, as DNA: TGCGCCAGCAGCCAACTTCGGACAGCGAGCTACACCTTC. Its protein is CASSQLRTASYTF.

The rearrangement links TRBV25-1 to TRBJ2-2; D unresolved. Between the trimmed V and J ends, which lost 4 bases and 6 bases, there was a span of 15 bases. Germline assignment: CDR1 MGHDK and CDR2 SYGVNS. The CDR3 has 15 residues. In nucleotides, the CDR3 is TGTGCCAGCAGTGCCAATTTTGTGGCGGCCGGGGAGCTGTTTTTT. Encoded protein: CASSANFVAAGELFF.

The rearrangement joins TRBV10-2 to TRBJ2-1; 7 bases are shared with TRBD2. The CDR3 has 15 residues. Looked up from germline, CDR1 is WSHSY and CDR2 is SAAADI. J was trimmed by 1 base and V by 2 bases; bases with no gene match: 2. The CDR3 region is CASSEVGGSYNEQFF. The CDR3 bases are TGCGCCAGCAGTGAGGTGGGAGGGTCCTACAATGAGCAGTTCTTC.

This sequence joins TRBV28 and TRBJ2-2; tentative D call: TRBD2 (6 bases). Germline CDR1 and CDR2: MDHEN and SYDVKM. There are 15 residues in the CDR3. The V end was cut by 3 bases, the J end by 6 bases, with 14 bases between. The CDR3 DNA follows: TGTGCCAGCAGTTTTCCCGGGAGTCGCGCCGGGGAGCTGTTTTTT. Translating it yields CASSFPGSRAGELFF. Full variable domain (missing parts from reference TRBV28 and TRBJ2-2): DVKVTQSSRYLVKRTGEKVFLECVQDMDHENMFWYRQDPGLGLRLIYFSYDVKMKEKGDIPEGYSVSREKKERFSLILESASTNQTSMYLCASSFPGSRAGELFFGEGSRLTVL.

V gene TRBV11-2 combines with J gene TRBJ1-2, with D unresolved. The CDR3 spans 12 residues. Germline V lookup: CDR1 SGHAT, CDR2 FQNNGV. The ends were cut back, 5 bases at V and 2 bases at J, with 6 bases in the middle. The CDR3 region is CASSLGNYGYTF. The CDR3 coding sequence is TGTGCCAGCAGCCTGGGCAACTATGGCTACACCTTC.

The gene calls are TRBV5-4 and TRBJ2-2; tentative D call: TRBD2 (6 bases). The CDR3 has 14 residues. V was shortened by 1 base and J by 6 bases, with 10 bases between the two germline ends. Germline V CDR1 and CDR2: SGHNT, YYREEE (reference sequence). For the CDR3, the DNA is TGTGCCAGCAGCTTGTGGGGGGTGGCCGGGGAGCTGTTTTTT. Translation gives CASSLWGVAGELFF.

The chain carries TRBV5-6 and TRBJ2-7; 10 bases agree with TRBD1. Unmatched junction bases numbered 13, after V lost 2 bases and J lost 5 bases. Germline V gives CDR1 SGHDT, CDR2 YYEEEE. This CDR3 contains 17 residues. CDR3 amino acids: CASSFLAVGQGRHEQYF. CDR3 nucleotide sequence: TGTGCCAGCAGCTTCCTCGCCGTGGGACAGGGGAGGCACGAGCAGTACTTC.